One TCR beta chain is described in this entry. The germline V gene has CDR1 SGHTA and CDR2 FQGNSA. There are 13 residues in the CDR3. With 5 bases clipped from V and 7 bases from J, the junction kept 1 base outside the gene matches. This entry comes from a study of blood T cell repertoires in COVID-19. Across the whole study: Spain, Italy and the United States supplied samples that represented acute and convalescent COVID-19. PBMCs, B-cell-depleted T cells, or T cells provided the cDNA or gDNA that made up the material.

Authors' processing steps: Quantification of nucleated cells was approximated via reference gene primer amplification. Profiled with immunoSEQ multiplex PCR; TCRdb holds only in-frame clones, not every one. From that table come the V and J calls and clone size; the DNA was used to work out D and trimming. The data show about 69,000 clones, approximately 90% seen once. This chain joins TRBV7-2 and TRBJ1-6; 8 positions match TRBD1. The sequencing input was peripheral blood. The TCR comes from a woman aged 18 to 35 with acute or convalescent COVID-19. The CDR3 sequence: CASSRQGNSPLHF. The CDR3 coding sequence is TGTGCCAGCAGCCGACAGGGGAATTCACCCCTCCACTTT. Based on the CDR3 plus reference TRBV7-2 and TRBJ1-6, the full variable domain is GAGVSQSPSNKVTEKGKDVELRCDPISGHTALYWYRQSLGQGLEFLIYFQGNSAPDKSGLPSDRFSAERTGGSVSTLTIQRTQQEDSAVYLCASSRQGNSPLHFGNGTRLTVT.